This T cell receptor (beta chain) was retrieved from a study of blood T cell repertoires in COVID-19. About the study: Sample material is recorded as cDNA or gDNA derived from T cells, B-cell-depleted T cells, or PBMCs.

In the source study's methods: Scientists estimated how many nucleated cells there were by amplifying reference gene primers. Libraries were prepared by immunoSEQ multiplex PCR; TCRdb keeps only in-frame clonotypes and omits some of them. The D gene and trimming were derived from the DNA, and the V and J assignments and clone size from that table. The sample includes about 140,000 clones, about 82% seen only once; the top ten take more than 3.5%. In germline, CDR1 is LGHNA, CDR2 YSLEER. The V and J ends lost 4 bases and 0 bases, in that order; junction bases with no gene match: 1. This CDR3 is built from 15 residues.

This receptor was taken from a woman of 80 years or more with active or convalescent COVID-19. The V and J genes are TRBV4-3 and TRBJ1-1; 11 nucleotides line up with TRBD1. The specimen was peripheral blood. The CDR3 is CASSPDRGLNTEAFF. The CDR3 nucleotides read TGCGCCAGCAGCCCGGACAGGGGGCTGAACACTGAAGCTTTCTTT.